Listed below are T cell receptor beta chains from one sample, sequenced in a study of CD8 T cells in ankylosing spondylitis. TCRdb redid the calling of the 5' RACE reads with MiXCR, one entry per CDR3 protein. This table holds 750,000 to 850,000 distinct CDR3 sequences, 12% found once. The specimen was blood, either unsorted or a sorted T cell fraction (not recorded which). These receptor sequences come from a male donor with ankylosing spondylitis. Each CDR3 is given with its conserved first and last residue. D genes are given only for firm matches. Size is stated for part of the rows, as once, few or many counts, or as a class when the clone is expanded.

J: TRBJ1-3
size: -
length: 15
V: TRBV11-2
D: TRBD1
CDR3: CASSAGTASGNTIYF
DNA: TGTGCCAGCAGCGCCGGGACAGCATCTGGAAACACCATATATTTT

J: TRBJ2-3
size: -
length: 17
V: TRBV7-6
D: TRBD2
CDR3: CASSLARLAGEWDTQYF
DNA: TGTGCCAGCAGCTTAGCCCGACTAGCGGGAGAGTGGGATACGCAGTATTTT

J: TRBJ1-5
size: -
length: 14
V: TRBV2
D: -
CDR3: CASSEGAPNQPQHF
DNA: TGTGCCAGCAGTGAAGGGGCGCCAAATCAGCCCCAGCATTTT

J: TRBJ2-4
size: few
length: 15
V: TRBV20-1
D: -
CDR3: CSAGGLMLAKNIQYF
DNA: TGCAGTGCCGGCGGACTAATGTTAGCCAAAAACATTCAGTACTTC

J: TRBJ1-1
size: -
length: 15
V: TRBV6-5
D: -
CDR3: CASSYREMRATEAFF
DNA: TGTGCCAGCAGCTATCGGGAGATGAGGGCCACTGAAGCTTTCTTT

J: TRBJ2-1
size: -
length: 15
V: TRBV29-1
D: -
CDR3: CSVPVQFSSYNEQFF
DNA: TGCAGCGTTCCTGTACAGTTTAGCTCCTACAATGAGCAGTTCTTC

J: TRBJ1-6
size: few
length: 15
V: TRBV15
D: -
CDR3: CATSREGLGDSPLHF
DNA: TGTGCCACCAGCAGAGAAGGCCTGGGGGATTCACCCCTCCACTTT

J: TRBJ2-7
size: many
length: 16
V: TRBV5-1
D: -
CDR3: CASSKPDSDFSYEQYF
DNA: TGCGCCAGCAGCAAACCGGACAGCGACTTCTCCTACGAGCAGTACTTC

J: TRBJ1-1
size: -
length: 12
V: TRBV20-1
D: -
CDR3: CSARWRGTEAFF
DNA: TGCAGTGCTAGGTGGAGAGGGACTGAAGCTTTCTTT

J: TRBJ2-3
size: -
length: 15
V: TRBV7-2
D: TRBD2
CDR3: CATQRSSGDTDTQYF
DNA: TGTGCCACCCAGCGATCTAGCGGAGACACAGATACGCAGTATTTT

J: TRBJ1-6
size: few
length: 15
V: TRBV20-1
D: -
CDR3: CSAGGSRSYNSPLHF
DNA: TGCAGTGCTGGCGGATCGCGCTCCTATAATTCACCCCTCCACTTT

J: TRBJ1-6
size: -
length: 15
V: TRBV6-1
D: -
CDR3: CASTVSGPSNSPLHF
DNA: TGTGCCAGCACTGTAAGCGGGCCATCTAATTCACCCCTCCACTTT

J: TRBJ2-1
size: few
length: 12
V: TRBV7-9
D: -
CDR3: CASSLARLAPFF
DNA: TGTGCCAGCAGCTTAGCGCGGTTAGCACCGTTCTTC

J: TRBJ2-5
size: few
length: 15
V: TRBV29-1
D: -
CDR3: CSVAWRVVIEETQYF
DNA: TGCAGCGTTGCATGGAGGGTGGTTATAGAAGAGACCCAGTACTTC